This T cell receptor (beta chain) was retrieved from a study of OX40 agonist ivuxolimab in advanced cancers. Notes on the study in general: Mean expanded clone counts were higher in CD8+ than CD4+ T cells.

Of note for this clone: What it binds is unknown.

Data came from immunoSEQ multiplex PCR; TCRdb stores just in-frame clones and leaves some out. This table holds more than 50,000 clones, 65% to 90% found once. Enrollment shut out patients with autoimmune disease history or systemic immunosuppression. The V end was cut by 4 bases, the J end by 4 bases, with 17 bases between. Per the germline V gene, CDR1 is SGHDT and CDR2 is YYEEEE. This CDR3 has 15 residues. This TCR came from an adult with an advanced solid tumor such as melanoma, head and neck, liver or kidney cancer. This specimen was CD4+ or CD8+ T cells sorted from blood, taken in a trial of the OX40 agonist ivuxolimab. The rearrangement joins TRBV5-6 to TRBJ1-1, with a tentative D call TRBD1 (5 bases). The CDR3 nucleotides read TGTGCCAGCAGCAAGGGTCCCAGGGAGCCCACTGAAGCTTTCTTT. Translating gives CASSKGPREPTEAFF.